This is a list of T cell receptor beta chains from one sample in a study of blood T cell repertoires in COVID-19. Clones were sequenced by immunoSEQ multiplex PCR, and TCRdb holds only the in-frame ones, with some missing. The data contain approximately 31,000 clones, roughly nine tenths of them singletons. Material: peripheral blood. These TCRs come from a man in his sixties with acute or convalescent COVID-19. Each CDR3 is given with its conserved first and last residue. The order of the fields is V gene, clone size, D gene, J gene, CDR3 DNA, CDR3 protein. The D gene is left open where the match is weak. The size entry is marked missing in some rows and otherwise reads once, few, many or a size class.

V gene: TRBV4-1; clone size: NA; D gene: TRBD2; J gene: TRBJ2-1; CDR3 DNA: TGCGCCAGCAGCCAAGGGACCCAGCGGGAGTGGGTTGAGCAGTTCTTC; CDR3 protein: CASSQGTQREWVEQFF
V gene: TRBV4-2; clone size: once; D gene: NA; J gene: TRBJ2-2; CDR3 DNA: TGTGCCAGCAGCCAAGGGAAACAGGGCAACACCGGGGAGCTGTTTTTT; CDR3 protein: CASSQGKQGNTGELFF
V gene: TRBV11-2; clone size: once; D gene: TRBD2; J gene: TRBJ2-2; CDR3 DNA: TGTGCCAGCAGCTCGATAGCGGGAGGGTTCACCGGGGAGCTGTTTTTT; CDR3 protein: CASSSIAGGFTGELFF
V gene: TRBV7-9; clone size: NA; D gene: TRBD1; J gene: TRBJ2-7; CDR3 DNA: TGTGCCAGCAGCCCTACCGGGACAGCCCTCGGCGAGCAGTACTTC; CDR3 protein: CASSPTGTALGEQYF
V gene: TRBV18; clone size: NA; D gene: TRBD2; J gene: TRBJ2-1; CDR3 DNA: TGTGCCAGCTCACCCAGAACTAGCGGATACAATGAGCAGTTCTTC; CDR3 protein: CASSPRTSGYNEQFF
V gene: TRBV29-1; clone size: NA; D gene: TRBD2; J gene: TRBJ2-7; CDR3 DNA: TGCAGCGCTAAACTAGCGGGAGGGTCCTACGAGCAGTACTTC; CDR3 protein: CSAKLAGGSYEQYF
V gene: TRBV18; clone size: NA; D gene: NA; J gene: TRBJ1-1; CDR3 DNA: TGTGCCAGCTCACTGTACGGGGGCACTGAAGCTTTCTTT; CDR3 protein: CASSLYGGTEAFF
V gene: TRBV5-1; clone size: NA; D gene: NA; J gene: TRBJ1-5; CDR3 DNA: TGCGCCAGCAGCTTGACAGCCAATCAGCCCCAGCATTTT; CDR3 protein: CASSLTANQPQHF
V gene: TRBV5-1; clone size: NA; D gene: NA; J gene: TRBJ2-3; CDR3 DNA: TGCGCCAGCAGTTATCGGGTAGGCACAGATACGCAGTATTTT; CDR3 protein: CASSYRVGTDTQYF
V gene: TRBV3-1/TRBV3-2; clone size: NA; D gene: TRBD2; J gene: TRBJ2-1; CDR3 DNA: TGTGCCAGCAGCCAAGCAGGGCGGGAGGGCCTCAATGAGCAGTTCTTC; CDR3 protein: CASSQAGREGLNEQFF
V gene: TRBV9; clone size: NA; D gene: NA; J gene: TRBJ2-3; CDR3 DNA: TGTGCCAGCAGTCCCTCTCTTGGAGCAACAGATACGCAGTATTTT; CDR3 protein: CASSPSLGATDTQYF
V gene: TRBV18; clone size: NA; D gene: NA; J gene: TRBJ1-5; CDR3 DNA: TGTGCCAGCTCACCTGAAGGGAAGGGGATCAATCAGCCCCAGCATTTT; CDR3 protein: CASSPEGKGINQPQHF
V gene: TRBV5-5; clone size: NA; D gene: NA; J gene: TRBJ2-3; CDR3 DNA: TGTGCCAGCAGCTTGGCCGGGATCACAGATACGCAGTATTTT; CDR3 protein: CASSLAGITDTQYF
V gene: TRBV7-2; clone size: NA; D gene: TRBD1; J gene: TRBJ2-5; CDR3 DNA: TGTGCCAGCAGCTGGCGCAGGGGGCGCGAGGAGACCCAGTACTTC; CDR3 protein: CASSWRRGREETQYF
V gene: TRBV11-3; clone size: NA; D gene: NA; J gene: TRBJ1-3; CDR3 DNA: TGTGCCAGCAGCTCCCACAGGGATGGAAACACCATATATTTT; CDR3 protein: CASSSHRDGNTIYF
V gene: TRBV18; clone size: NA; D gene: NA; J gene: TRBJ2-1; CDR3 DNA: TGTGCCAGCTCACCAGACGTAGGGGACTACAATGAGCAGTTCTTC; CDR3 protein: CASSPDVGDYNEQFF
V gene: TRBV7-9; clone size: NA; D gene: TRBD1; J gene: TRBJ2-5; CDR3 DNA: TGTGCCAGCAGCTTAGGGACAGGGCAAGAGACCCAGTACTTC; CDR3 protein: CASSLGTGQETQYF
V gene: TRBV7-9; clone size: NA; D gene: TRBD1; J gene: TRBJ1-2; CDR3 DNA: TGTGCCAGCAGCTTACTCGTAGGGGACAGGACGAAGGGCTACACCTTC; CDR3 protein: CASSLLVGDRTKGYTF
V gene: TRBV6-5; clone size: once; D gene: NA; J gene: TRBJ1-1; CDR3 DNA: TGTGCCACCCTCCCTGAAGGACTGCTTGAAGCTTTCTTT; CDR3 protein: CATLPEGLLEAFF
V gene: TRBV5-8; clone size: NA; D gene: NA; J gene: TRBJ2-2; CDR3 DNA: TGTGCCAGCAGCCTGGCCCTAGCGTTCGCGAACACCGGGGAGCTGTTTTTT; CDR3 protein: CASSLALAFANTGELFF
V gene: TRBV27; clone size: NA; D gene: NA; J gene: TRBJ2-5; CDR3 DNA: TGTGCCAGCAGCCCTCAGGGGGGACAGCAAGAGACCCAGTACTTC; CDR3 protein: CASSPQGGQQETQYF
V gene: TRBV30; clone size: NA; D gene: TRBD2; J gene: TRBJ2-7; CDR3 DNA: TGTGCCTGGAGGGTATTCGGGACTAGCGGGTCGGGGTCCTACGAGCAGTACTTC; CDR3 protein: CAWRVFGTSGSGSYEQYF
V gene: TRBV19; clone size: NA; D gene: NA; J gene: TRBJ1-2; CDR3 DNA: TGTGCCAGTAGTACGCCGTGGAGTAACTATGGCTACACCTTC; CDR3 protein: CASSTPWSNYGYTF
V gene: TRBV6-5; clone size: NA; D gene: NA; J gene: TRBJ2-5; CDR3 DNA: TGTGCCAGCAGCTCTCAAGAGACCCAGTACTTC; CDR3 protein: CASSSQETQYF
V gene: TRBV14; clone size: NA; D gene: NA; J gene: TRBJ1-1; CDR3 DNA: TGTGCCAGCAGCCTAGCGGGGATGAACACTGAAGCTTTCTTT; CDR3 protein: CASSLAGMNTEAFF
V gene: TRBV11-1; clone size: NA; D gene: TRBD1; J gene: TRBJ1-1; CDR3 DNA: TGTGCCAGCAGCTCGGACAGGGGGTACACTGAAGCTTTCTTT; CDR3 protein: CASSSDRGYTEAFF
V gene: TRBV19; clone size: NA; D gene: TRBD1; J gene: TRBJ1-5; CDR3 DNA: TGTGCCAGTAGTATTGGGGGACAGGCGATTAATAGCAATCAGCCCCAGCATTTT; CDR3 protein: CASSIGGQAINSNQPQHF
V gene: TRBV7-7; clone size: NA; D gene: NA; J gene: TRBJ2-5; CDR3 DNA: TGTGCTAGCAGCAACTTTCACCCGGGGGAGACCCAGTACTTC; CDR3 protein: CASSNFHPGETQYF
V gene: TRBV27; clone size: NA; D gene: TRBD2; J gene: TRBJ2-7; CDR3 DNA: TGTGCCAGCAGTTTAACTAGCGGGAGCTCCTACGAGCAGTACTTC; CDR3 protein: CASSLTSGSSYEQYF
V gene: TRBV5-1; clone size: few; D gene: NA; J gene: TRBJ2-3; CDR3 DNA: TGCGCCAGCAGTATGCGGGGCTCGCGTTTAGATACGCAGTATTTT; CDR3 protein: CASSMRGSRLDTQYF
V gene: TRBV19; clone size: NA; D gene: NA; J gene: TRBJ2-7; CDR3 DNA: TGTGCCAGTAAGTTGGCGGTGAGCTCCTACGAGCAGTACTTC; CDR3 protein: CASKLAVSSYEQYF
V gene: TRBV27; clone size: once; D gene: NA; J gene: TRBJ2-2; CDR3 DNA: TGTGCCAGCAGTAGTACAGGGAACACCGGGGAGCTGTTTTTT; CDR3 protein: CASSSTGNTGELFF
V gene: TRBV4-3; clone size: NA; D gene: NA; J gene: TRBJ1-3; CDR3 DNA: TGCGCCAGCAGCCAAGATGGGAGGGTACCTGGAAACACCATATATTTT; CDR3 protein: CASSQDGRVPGNTIYF
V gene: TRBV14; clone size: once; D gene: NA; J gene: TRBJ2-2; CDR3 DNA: TGTGCCAGCAGCCAAGGGGCAAACCCCGGGGAGCTGTTTTTT; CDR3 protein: CASSQGANPGELFF
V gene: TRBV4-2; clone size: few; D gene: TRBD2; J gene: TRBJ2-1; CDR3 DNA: TGTGCCAGCAGCCCTGGGACTAGTTGGGATGAGCAGTTCTTC; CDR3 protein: CASSPGTSWDEQFF
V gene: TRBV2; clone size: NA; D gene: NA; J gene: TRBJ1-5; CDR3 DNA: TGTGCCAGCAGTGGCTACGGACAGAACAATCAGCCCCAGCATTTT; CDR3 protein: CASSGYGQNNQPQHF
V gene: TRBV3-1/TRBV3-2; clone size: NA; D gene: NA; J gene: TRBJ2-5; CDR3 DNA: TGTGCCAGCAGCCAAGAGTGGACAGCAAAAGAGACCCAGTACTTC; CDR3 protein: CASSQEWTAKETQYF
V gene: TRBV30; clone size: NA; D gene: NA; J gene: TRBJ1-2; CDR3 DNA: TGTGCCTGGAATCACGGGCCGTTAAGCTTCAGGGCTAACTATGGCTACACCTTC; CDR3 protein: CAWNHGPLSFRANYGYTF
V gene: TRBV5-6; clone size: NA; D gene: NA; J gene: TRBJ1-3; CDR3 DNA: TGTGCCAGCAGCTTGTTCTCTGCAGGAGGAAACACCATATATTTT; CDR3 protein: CASSLFSAGGNTIYF
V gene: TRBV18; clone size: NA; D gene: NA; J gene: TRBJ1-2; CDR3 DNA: TGTGCCAGCTCACCAGGCAGTGGGGGCGGCTACACCTTC; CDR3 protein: CASSPGSGGGYTF
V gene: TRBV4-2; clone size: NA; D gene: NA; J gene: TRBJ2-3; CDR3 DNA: TGTGCCAGCAGCCAAGGCCCGGGAGACACTACAGATACGCAGTATTTT; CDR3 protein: CASSQGPGDTTDTQYF
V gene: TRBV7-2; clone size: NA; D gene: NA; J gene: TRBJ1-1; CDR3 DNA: TGTGCCAGCAGCTTAGGATTCGGGGGCACTGAAGCTTTCTTT; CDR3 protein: CASSLGFGGTEAFF
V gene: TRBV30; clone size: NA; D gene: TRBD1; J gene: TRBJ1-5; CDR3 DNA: TGTGCCTGGAGAGGGACAGGGAGCAATCAGCCCCAGCATTTT; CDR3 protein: CAWRGTGSNQPQHF
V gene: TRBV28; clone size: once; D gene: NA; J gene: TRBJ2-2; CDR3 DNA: TGTGCCAGCACTCCCGGACAGTACACCGGGGAGCTGTTTTTT; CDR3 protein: CASTPGQYTGELFF
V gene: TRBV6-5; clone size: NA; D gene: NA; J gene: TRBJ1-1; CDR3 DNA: TGTGCCAGCAGTTATGGGAGGAGATATGAAGCTTTCTTT; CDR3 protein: CASSYGRRYEAFF
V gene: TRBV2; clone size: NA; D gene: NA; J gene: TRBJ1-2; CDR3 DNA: TGTGCCAGCAGTCATAACTATGGCTACACCTTC; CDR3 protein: CASSHNYGYTF
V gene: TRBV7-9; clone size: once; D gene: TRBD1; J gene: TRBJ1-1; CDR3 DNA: TGTGCCAGCAGCTTGGACATGGGACAGGTGAACACTGAAGCTTTCTTT; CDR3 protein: CASSLDMGQVNTEAFF
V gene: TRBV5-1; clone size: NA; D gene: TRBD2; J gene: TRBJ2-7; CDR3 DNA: TGCGCCAGCAGCTTCAGGGTGGTCGGGACTAGCGGGAGTTCCGAGCAGTACTTC; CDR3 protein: CASSFRVVGTSGSSEQYF
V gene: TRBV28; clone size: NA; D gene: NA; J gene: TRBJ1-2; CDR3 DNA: TGTGCCACCACAGGCGGGAGCTATTGGGGCTACACCTTC; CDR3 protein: CATTGGSYWGYTF